This T cell receptor beta chain appears in the sequencing data of a study of OX40 agonist ivuxolimab in advanced cancers. Background on the study: Patients were dosed intravenously with ivuxolimab at 0.01 to 10 mg/kg every 2 weeks. A diagnosis of hepatocellular carcinoma, melanoma, renal cell or head and neck cancer was present in dose-escalation patients.

CDR3 length: 15 amino acids. Germline lookup yields CDR1 SGDLS and CDR2 YYNGEE. J gave up 6 bases and V 0 bases, and 3 bases lay outside the gene matches. Sequenced by immunoSEQ multiplex PCR; TCRdb stores in-frame clones only, minus some. The sample shows around 150,000 clones, roughly 94% of them seen only once. Source: CD4+ or CD8+ T cells sorted from blood, taken in a trial of the OX40 agonist ivuxolimab. The TCR was taken from an adult with an advanced solid tumor such as melanoma, head and neck, liver or kidney cancer. The chain joins TRBV9 to TRBJ1-1, with TRBD1 identical over 12 bases. The CDR3: CASSVAGTGGSEAFF. CDR3 nucleotides: TGTGCCAGCAGCGTAGCAGGGACAGGGGGCTCTGAAGCTTTCTTT. The full variable domain, rest sourced from reference TRBV9 and TRBJ1-1, is DSGVTQTPKHLITATGQRVTLRCSPRSGDLSVYWYQQSLDQGLQFLIQYYNGEERAKGNILERFSAQQFPDLHSELNLSSLELGDSALYFCASSVAGTGGSEAFFGQGTRLTVV.